These T cell receptor beta chains were read from a single sample in a study of Ad26.COV2.S vaccination and SARS-CoV-2 variants. Assay used: immunoSEQ multiplex PCR; TCRdb lists only in-frame clones, some missing. The table lists about 460,000 clones, 80% to 90% of them singletons, with more than 1.5% in the top ten. Sequencing used peripheral blood, obtained in a trial of Ad26.COV2.S vaccine versus placebo. These receptors all come from a person between 18 and 60 years old who received the Ad26.COV2.S COVID-19 vaccine or a placebo. CDR3s include the opening cysteine and the closing phenylalanine or tryptophan. A D gene is named only where the DNA matches it firmly. Clone size is stated in some rows and not others, as once, few, many or a class when expanded.

j_call,d_call,v_call,clone_size,cdr3_length,cdr3_nt,cdr3_aa
TRBJ2-7,.,TRBV5-5,once,13,TGTGCCAGCAGCTTGAATTCGCCCTACGAGCAGTACTTC,CASSLNSPYEQYF
TRBJ2-2,.,TRBV2,.,12,TGTGCCAGCAGCCAGGACACCGGGGAGCTGTTTTTT,CASSQDTGELFF
TRBJ1-1,.,TRBV18,.,12,TGTGCCAGCTCACCTTTTAACACTGAAGCTTTCTTT,CASSPFNTEAFF
TRBJ2-1,TRBD2,TRBV7-3,.,16,TGTGCCAGCAGCTTAAGCCCGACTAGCCCCTACAATGAGCAGTTCTTC,CASSLSPTSPYNEQFF
TRBJ2-6,.,TRBV29-1,.,13,TGCAGCGTTCGCGCTTCTGGGGCCAACGTCCTGACTTTC,CSVRASGANVLTF
TRBJ2-2,.,TRBV7-9,once,14,TGTGCCAGCAGTGGAGCGGACCCCACCGGGGAGCTGTTTTTT,CASSGADPTGELFF
TRBJ1-2,TRBD1,TRBV29-1,.,13,TGCAGCGTTGCTGAGCAGGGGGCCTATGGCTACACCTTC,CSVAEQGAYGYTF
TRBJ1-3,TRBD1,TRBV12-3/TRBV12-4,.,13,TGTGCCAGCCGGGACAGGGCTGGAAACACCATATATTTT,CASRDRAGNTIYF
TRBJ1-6,.,TRBV28,.,15,TGTGCCAGCAGTGCCCCGGGACGGCAAAATTCACCCCTCCACTTT,CASSAPGRQNSPLHF
TRBJ2-2,.,TRBV5-5,.,15,TGTGCCAGCAGCCCGCGCCCGGGTAGTACCGGGGAGCTGTTTTTT,CASSPRPGSTGELFF
TRBJ2-1,TRBD2,TRBV7-9,once,16,TGTGCCAGCAGCTACCCCGGGACTAGTTTCCACAATGAGCAGTTCTTC,CASSYPGTSFHNEQFF
TRBJ2-6,TRBD2,TRBV19,.,16,TGTGCCAGTAGTCCCCCGGGAGGGGCGGGGGCCAACGTCCTGACTTTC,CASSPPGGAGANVLTF
TRBJ1-4,TRBD1,TRBV5-1,few,15,TGCGCCAGCACTCCGGGACAGACAACTAATGAAAAACTGTTTTTT,CASTPGQTTNEKLFF
TRBJ1-5,.,TRBV30,.,19,TGTGCCTGGAGTTCCTCCGGGACACTTGCGTTCGGGAGCAATCAGCCCCAGCATTTT,CAWSSSGTLAFGSNQPQHF
TRBJ1-2,TRBD1,TRBV3-1/TRBV3-2,.,15,TGTGCCAGCAGCCAAGAGACGAGGGGGCTCTGGGGCTACACCTTC,CASSQETRGLWGYTF
TRBJ1-3,.,TRBV7-6,few,15,TGTGCCAGCAGCTTAGAACCTTCCTCTGGAAACACCATATATTTT,CASSLEPSSGNTIYF
TRBJ1-2,.,TRBV6-2/TRBV6-3,.,17,TGTGCCAGCAGTTACGATATTTCAGGAAGATCTAACTATGGCTACACCTTC,CASSYDISGRSNYGYTF
TRBJ1-6,.,TRBV18,few,17,TGTGCCAGCTCACCCGGGGACACGAGCTCCTATAATTCACCCCTCCACTTT,CASSPGDTSSYNSPLHF
TRBJ1-2,.,TRBV9,once,14,TGTGCCAGCAGCGTAGTAACAGCCCCCTATGGCTACACCTTC,CASSVVTAPYGYTF
TRBJ1-1,.,TRBV6-5,.,15,TGTGCCAGCAGTTACTCCGGGGGGGGGAACACTGAAGCTTTCTTT,CASSYSGGGNTEAFF
TRBJ2-7,TRBD2,TRBV27,.,15,TGTGCCAGCAGTTCCCGACTAGCGGGAGTAGACGAGCAGTACTTC,CASSSRLAGVDEQYF
TRBJ1-2,TRBD1,TRBV7-9,.,16,TGTGCCAGCAGCTTAGCGCTAAGGGACAGGGTTGGCGGCTACACCTTC,CASSLALRDRVGGYTF
TRBJ1-2,.,TRBV5-1,.,13,TGCGCCAGCAGCTCGGACAGTTACTATGGCTACACCTTC,CASSSDSYYGYTF
TRBJ1-1,.,TRBV5-1,.,14,TGCGCCAGCAGCGTGGGACTTTCGAACACTGAAGCTTTCTTT,CASSVGLSNTEAFF
TRBJ2-5,.,TRBV28,.,13,TGTGCCAGCAGCCAGGACAGATCCTGGGCCCAGTACTTC,CASSQDRSWAQYF
TRBJ1-5,.,TRBV15,.,13,TGTGCCACCAGCAGACTTACTAATCAGCCCCAGCATTTT,CATSRLTNQPQHF
TRBJ1-3,.,TRBV28,.,13,TGTGCCAGCACGGCCGGCTATGGTAACACCATATATTTT,CASTAGYGNTIYF
TRBJ2-5,.,TRBV18,.,12,TGTGCCAACCCGTGCGGGAAAGAGACCCAGTACTTC,CANPCGKETQYF
TRBJ1-3,TRBD1,TRBV4-1,once,14,TGCGCCAGCAGCCAAGTAGGGGGCACGGACACCATATATTTT,CASSQVGGTDTIYF
TRBJ2-7,.,TRBV6-6,.,14,TGTGCCAGCAAGGACGCCTTAATTACCTACGAGCAGTACTTC,CASKDALITYEQYF
TRBJ1-3,.,TRBV5-4,.,16,TGTGCCAGCAGCTTAGGCGGACCGGAACCTGGAAACACCATATATTTT,CASSLGGPEPGNTIYF
TRBJ2-2,.,TRBV7-6,.,16,TGTGCCAGCAGCTTAGCATACGGAGCGAACACCGGGGAGCTGTTTTTT,CASSLAYGANTGELFF
TRBJ2-3,TRBD2,TRBV28,.,14,TGTGCCAGCAGACTAGCGGGAGACCCAGATACGCAGTATTTT,CASRLAGDPDTQYF
TRBJ2-1,.,TRBV5-1,once,14,TGCGCCAGCAGCTTGCCGACAGATATCAATGAGCAGTTCTTC,CASSLPTDINEQFF
TRBJ2-3,TRBD2,TRBV7-2,.,16,TGTGCCAGCAGCTTAGTAGCGGGGGCTAGCACAGATACGCAGTATTTT,CASSLVAGASTDTQYF
TRBJ2-7,TRBD1,TRBV7-8,.,13,TGTGCCAGCAGCACGGGACAGCCCTACGAGCAGTACTTC,CASSTGQPYEQYF
TRBJ2-7,TRBD1,TRBV27,.,13,TGTGCCAGCAGTTCTCCGGACAGGGCCTCCCAGTACTTC,CASSSPDRASQYF
TRBJ1-2,TRBD1,TRBV5-6,once,15,TGTGCCAGCAGCCGGACAGGGGAGATAAGATATGGCTACACCTTC,CASSRTGEIRYGYTF
TRBJ1-2,TRBD1,TRBV9,.,15,TGTGCCAGCAGCGTAGCCTCGACAGGGTTCTCTGGCTACACCTTC,CASSVASTGFSGYTF
TRBJ2-2,.,TRBV3-1/TRBV3-2,few,14,TGTGCCAGCAGCCGCAGGAGAGAGACCGGGGAGCTGTTTTTT,CASSRRRETGELFF
TRBJ2-7,TRBD1,TRBV18,.,15,TGTGCCAGCTCACCGGGGCAGGGGGCGATCTACGAGCAGTACTTC,CASSPGQGAIYEQYF